The 2 T cell receptor beta chains below come from one sample, sequenced in a study of early T cells in non-severe SARS-CoV-2 infection. TCRdb reprocessed the 5' RACE reads via MiXCR and lists one record per CDR3 protein. The table includes approximately 69,000 distinct CDR3 sequences, around 11% detected once. The sample was whole blood. The receptors here all came from an adult who was a healthcare worker with PCR-confirmed SARS-CoV-2 infection or an uninfected control (not recorded which).

This chain joins TRBV12-3 or TRBV12-4 and TRBJ1-2; D is uncertain. The CDR3 is 13 residues long. Deletions cut 3 bases from V and 7 bases from J, with 12 bases between. CDR3 DNA: TGTGCCAGCAGTTTTCGGGGAGCGGGTGGCTACACCTTC. Encoded protein: CASSFRGAGGYTF.

The chain carries TRBV14 and TRBJ1-2; D call uncertain. V shed 0 bases and J shed 8 bases, with 4 bases lying between them. The germline V gene encodes CDR1 SGHDN and CDR2 FVKESK. The CDR3 consists of 11 residues. The CDR3 DNA sequence: TGTGCCAGCAGCCAAGATAAGGGCTACACCTTC. As protein: CASSQDKGYTF.